The T cell receptor beta chain described here comes from a study of sequential checkpoint blockade in melanoma. About the study: After both sequences, patients received maintenance nivolumab.

This CDR3 has 18 residues. V was pared by 3 bases and J by 3 bases, with 11 bases of the junction left unmatched. Germline V lookup: CDR1 SNHLY, CDR2 FYNNEI. The data were produced by immunoSEQ multiplex PCR, yet TCRdb's version contains in-frame clones alone and is incomplete. The data contain tens of thousands of clones, about 77% of them singletons. The treatment: randomized to nivolumab then ipilimumab (arm A) or the reverse (arm B). No patient had prior DNA-damaging chemotherapy. PBMC sorting kept live CD3+CD8+ cells without CD19 or CD56. The sample in question was CD8+ T cells sorted from blood (inferred from file names), obtained from a patient given nivolumab and ipilimumab in sequence. The receptor's source is a human donor with melanoma. This chain uses TRBV2 with TRBJ2-1, with 10 bases lining up with TRBD2. The CDR3 loop reads CASSEASGGQYGYNEQFF. The CDR3 DNA reads TGTGCCAGCAGTGAGGCTAGCGGGGGTCAGTATGGCTACAATGAGCAGTTCTTC.